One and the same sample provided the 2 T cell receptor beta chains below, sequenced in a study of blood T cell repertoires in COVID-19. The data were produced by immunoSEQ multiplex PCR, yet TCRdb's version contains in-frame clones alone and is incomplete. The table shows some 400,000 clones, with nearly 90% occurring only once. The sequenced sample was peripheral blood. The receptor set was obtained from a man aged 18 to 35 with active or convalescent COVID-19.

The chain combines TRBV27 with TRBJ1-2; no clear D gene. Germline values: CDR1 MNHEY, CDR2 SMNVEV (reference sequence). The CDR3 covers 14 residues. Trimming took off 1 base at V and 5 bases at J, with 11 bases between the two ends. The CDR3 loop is CASSLLAELYGYTF. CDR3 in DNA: TGTGCCAGCAGTTTATTGGCAGAACTATATGGCTACACCTTC.

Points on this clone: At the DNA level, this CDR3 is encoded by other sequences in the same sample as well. The CDR3 DNA sequence: TGTGCCAGCAGTGGACAGGGCATCTCCTACGAGCAGTACTTC. Protein sequence: CASSGQGISYEQYF. The V gene is TRBV2, the J gene TRBJ2-7; 7 nucleotides align to TRBD1. Germline V gives CDR1 SNHLY, CDR2 FYNNEI. CDR3 length equals 14 residues. The V segment lost 4 bases and the J segment 0 bases; nucleotides outside the gene matches: 3.